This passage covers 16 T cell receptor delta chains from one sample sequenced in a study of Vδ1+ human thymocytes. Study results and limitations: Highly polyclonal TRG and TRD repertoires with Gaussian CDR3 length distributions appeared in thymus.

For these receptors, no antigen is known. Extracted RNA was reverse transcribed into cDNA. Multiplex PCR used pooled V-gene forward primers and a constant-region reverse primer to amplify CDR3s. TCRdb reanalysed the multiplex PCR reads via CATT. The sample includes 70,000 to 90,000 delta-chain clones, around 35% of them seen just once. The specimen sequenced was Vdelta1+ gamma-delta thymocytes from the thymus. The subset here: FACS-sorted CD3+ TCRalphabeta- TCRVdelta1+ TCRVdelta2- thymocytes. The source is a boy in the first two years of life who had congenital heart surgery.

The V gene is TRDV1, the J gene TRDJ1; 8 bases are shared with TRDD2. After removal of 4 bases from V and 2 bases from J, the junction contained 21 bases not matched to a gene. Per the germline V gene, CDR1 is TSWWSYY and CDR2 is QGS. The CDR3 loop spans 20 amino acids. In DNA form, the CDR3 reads TGTGCTCTTGGGGCTGCTTCCTACTCGGGGGAAAGGAGTTGGACCGATAAACTCATCTTT. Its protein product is CALGAASYSGERSWTDKLIF.

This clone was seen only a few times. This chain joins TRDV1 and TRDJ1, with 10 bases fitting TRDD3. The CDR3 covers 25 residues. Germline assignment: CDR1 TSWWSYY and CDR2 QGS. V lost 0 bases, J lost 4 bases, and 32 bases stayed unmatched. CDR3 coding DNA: TGTGCTCTTGGGGAACTCTTCATCCTCCCTACGGACCTGGGGGATAAATGGGGACATATCGATAAACTCATCTTT. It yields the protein CALGELFILPTDLGDKWGHIDKLIF.

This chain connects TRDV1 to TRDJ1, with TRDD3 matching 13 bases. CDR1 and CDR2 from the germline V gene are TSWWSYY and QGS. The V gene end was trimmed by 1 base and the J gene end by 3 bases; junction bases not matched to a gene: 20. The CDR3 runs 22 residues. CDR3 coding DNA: TGTGCTCTTGGGGAACCGGGGAACGAACTTCTCCGTACTGGGGGATACGCCGATAAACTCATCTTT. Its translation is CALGEPGNELLRTGGYADKLIF.

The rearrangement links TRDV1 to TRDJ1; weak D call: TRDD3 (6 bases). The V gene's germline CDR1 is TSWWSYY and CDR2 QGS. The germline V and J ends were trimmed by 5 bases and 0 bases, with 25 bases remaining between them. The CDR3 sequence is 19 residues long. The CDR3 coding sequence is TGTGCTCTTGGGAATAACGAAAGTCCCGACTGGGCGTACACCGATAAACTCATCTTT. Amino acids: CALGNNESPDWAYTDKLIF.

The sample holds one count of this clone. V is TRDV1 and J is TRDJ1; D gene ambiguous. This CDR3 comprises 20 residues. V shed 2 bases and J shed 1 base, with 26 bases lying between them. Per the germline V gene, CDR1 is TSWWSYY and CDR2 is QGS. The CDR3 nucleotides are TGTGCTCTTGGGGAATCCCCACTACTACGTACGGGGTCTGGCACCGATAAACTCATCTTT. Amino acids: CALGESPLLRTGSGTDKLIF.

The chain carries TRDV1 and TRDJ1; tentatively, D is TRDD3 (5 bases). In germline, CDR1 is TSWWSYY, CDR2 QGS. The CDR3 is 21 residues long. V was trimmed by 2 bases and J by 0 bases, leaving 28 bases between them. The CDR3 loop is CALGECILASRFQIDTDKLIF. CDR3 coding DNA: TGTGCTCTTGGGGAATGCATACTGGCCAGTCGATTTCAAATCGACACCGATAAACTCATCTTT.

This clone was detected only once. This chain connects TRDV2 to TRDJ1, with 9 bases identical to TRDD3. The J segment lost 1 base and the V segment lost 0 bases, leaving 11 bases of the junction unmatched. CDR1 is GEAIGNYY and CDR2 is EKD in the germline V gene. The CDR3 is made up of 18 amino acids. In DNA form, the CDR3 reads TGTGCCTGTGACACCTTCGGGTACTGGGGGAGCTTCACCGATAAACTCATCTTT. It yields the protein CACDTFGYWGSFTDKLIF.

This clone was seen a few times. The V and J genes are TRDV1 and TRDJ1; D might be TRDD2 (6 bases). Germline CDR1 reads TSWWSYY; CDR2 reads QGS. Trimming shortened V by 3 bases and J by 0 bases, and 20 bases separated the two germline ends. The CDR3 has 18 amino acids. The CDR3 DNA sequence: TGTGCTCTTGGGGAGCAGGCCTTCCCAAATTTGTACACCGATAAACTCATCTTT. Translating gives CALGEQAFPNLYTDKLIF.

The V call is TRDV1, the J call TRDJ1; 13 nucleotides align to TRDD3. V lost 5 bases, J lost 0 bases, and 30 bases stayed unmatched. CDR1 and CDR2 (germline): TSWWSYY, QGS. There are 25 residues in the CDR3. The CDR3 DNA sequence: TGTGCTCTTGGGTCTACCGGCCTTCCACCAGTGGACTGGGGGATACGCAACCCTTACACCGATAAACTCATCTTT. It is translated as CALGSTGLPPVDWGIRNPYTDKLIF.

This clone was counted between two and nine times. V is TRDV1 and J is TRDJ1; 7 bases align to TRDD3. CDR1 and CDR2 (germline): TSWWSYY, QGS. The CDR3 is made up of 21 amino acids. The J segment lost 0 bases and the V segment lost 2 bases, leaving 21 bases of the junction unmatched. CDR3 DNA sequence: TGTGCTCTTGGGGAAGTTGTTTCCCCATCCTTAGGATACGAATACACCGATAAACTCATCTTT. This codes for CALGEVVSPSLGYEYTDKLIF.

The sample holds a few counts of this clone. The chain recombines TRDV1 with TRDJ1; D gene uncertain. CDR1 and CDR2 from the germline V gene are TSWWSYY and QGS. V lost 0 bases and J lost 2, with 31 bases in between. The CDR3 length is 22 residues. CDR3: CALGELFPIYSSLPGSTDKLIF. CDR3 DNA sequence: TGTGCTCTTGGGGAACTGTTCCCAATCTATTCCAGTCTCCCTGGTTCGACCGATAAACTCATCTTT.

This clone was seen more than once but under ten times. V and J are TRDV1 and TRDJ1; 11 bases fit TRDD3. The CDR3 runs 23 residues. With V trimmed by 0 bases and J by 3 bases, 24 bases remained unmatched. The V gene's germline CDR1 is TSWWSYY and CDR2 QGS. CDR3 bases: TGTGCTCTTGGGGAACTGTATCGGCCTTCCTCTCGTTACTGGGGGATAGGAGCCGATAAACTCATCTTT. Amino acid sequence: CALGELYRPSSRYWGIGADKLIF.

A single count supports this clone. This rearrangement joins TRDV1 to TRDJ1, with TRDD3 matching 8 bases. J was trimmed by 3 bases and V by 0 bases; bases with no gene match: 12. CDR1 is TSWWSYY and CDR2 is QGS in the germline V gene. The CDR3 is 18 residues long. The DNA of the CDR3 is TGTGCTCTTGGGGAACTTGGAATTCAACTGGGGGCGGCCGATAAACTCATCTTT. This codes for CALGELGIQLGAADKLIF.

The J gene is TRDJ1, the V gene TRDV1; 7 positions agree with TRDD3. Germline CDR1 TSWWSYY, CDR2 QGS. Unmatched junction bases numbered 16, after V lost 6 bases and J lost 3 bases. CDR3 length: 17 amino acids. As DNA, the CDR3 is TGTGCTCTTGGTCTCAAAATATACGGGGGATCCTCCGATAAACTCATCTTT. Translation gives CALGLKIYGGSSDKLIF.

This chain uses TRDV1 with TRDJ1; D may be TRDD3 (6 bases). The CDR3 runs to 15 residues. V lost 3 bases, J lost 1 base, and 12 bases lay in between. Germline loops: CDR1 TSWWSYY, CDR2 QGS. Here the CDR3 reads CALGEQGDGTDKLIF. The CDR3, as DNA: TGTGCTCTTGGGGAGCAGGGGGACGGCACCGATAAACTCATCTTT.

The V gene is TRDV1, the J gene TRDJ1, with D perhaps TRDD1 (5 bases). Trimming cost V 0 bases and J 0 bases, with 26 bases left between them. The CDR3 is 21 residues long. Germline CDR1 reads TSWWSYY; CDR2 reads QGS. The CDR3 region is CALGELYSRLPIIPHTDKLIF. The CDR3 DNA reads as TGTGCTCTTGGGGAACTATATAGTAGGCTCCCTATTATTCCGCACACCGATAAACTCATCTTT.